This is a list of T cell receptor beta chains from one sample in a study of response to subunit inactivated influenza vaccine. One entry per CDR3 protein, called by TCRdb with MiXCR from the RT-PCR reads. There are approximately 490,000 distinct CDR3 sequences in the sample; around 7.9% occur only once, and around 13% lies in the top ten. Specimen: PBMCs from blood, collected roughly 24 months after vaccination. The receptors stem from a man between 50 and 69 years old who received an inactivated influenza vaccine. CDR3s include the opening cysteine and the closing phenylalanine or tryptophan. Each record gives: D gene, V gene, clone size, J gene, CDR3 protein, CDR3 DNA. A D gene is named only where the DNA matches it firmly. Not all rows give a size; the values are once, few, many and, for expanded clones, a class.

D gene: TRBD1
V gene: TRBV27
clone size: -
J gene: TRBJ2-5
CDR3 protein: CASRRTGLLETQYF
CDR3 DNA: TGTGCCAGCAGGAGGACAGGGTTACTAGAGACCCAGTACTTC

D gene: -
V gene: TRBV27
clone size: few
J gene: TRBJ2-1
CDR3 protein: CASQEAGKLNEQFF
CDR3 DNA: TGTGCCAGCCAGGAGGCGGGAAAACTCAATGAGCAGTTCTTC

D gene: -
V gene: TRBV9
clone size: -
J gene: TRBJ2-3
CDR3 protein: CASGAAHATDTQYF
CDR3 DNA: TGTGCCAGCGGGGCGGCCCACGCTACCGATACGCAGTATTTT

D gene: -
V gene: TRBV18
clone size: -
J gene: TRBJ2-7
CDR3 protein: CASSSVGASSYEQYF
CDR3 DNA: TGTGCCAGCTCTTCCGTGGGGGCCAGCTCCTACGAGCAGTACTTC

D gene: -
V gene: TRBV13
clone size: -
J gene: TRBJ1-3
CDR3 protein: CASRLRDDTSGNTIYF
CDR3 DNA: TGTGCCAGCAGGTTACGAGATGATACCTCTGGAAACACCATATATTTT

D gene: TRBD2
V gene: TRBV30
clone size: -
J gene: TRBJ2-1
CDR3 protein: CAWSLGLAGLEQFF
CDR3 DNA: TGTGCCTGGAGTTTGGGACTAGCGGGCCTCGAGCAGTTCTTC

D gene: TRBD1
V gene: TRBV11-3
clone size: -
J gene: TRBJ2-3
CDR3 protein: CASSLGSGRGPDTQYF
CDR3 DNA: TGTGCCAGCAGCTTAGGGTCGGGCAGGGGGCCAGATACGCAGTATTTT

D gene: -
V gene: TRBV2
clone size: -
J gene: TRBJ2-1
CDR3 protein: CASCVRNSYNEQFF
CDR3 DNA: TGTGCTTCCTGTGTGCGGAACTCCTACAATGAGCAGTTCTTC

D gene: TRBD1
V gene: TRBV27
clone size: many
J gene: TRBJ2-7
CDR3 protein: CASSLTGGLGEQYF
CDR3 DNA: TGTGCCAGCAGTTTAACAGGGGGTCTGGGCGAGCAGTACTTC

D gene: TRBD2
V gene: TRBV6-5
clone size: few
J gene: TRBJ2-7
CDR3 protein: CASKLLAGGSYEQYF
CDR3 DNA: TGTGCCAGCAAATTACTAGCGGGAGGGTCTTACGAGCAGTACTTC

D gene: TRBD1
V gene: TRBV5-5
clone size: many
J gene: TRBJ1-5
CDR3 protein: CASSWGQGGNQPQHF
CDR3 DNA: TGTGCCAGCAGCTGGGGACAGGGAGGCAATCAGCCCCAGCATTTT

D gene: -
V gene: TRBV7-2
clone size: -
J gene: TRBJ2-2
CDR3 protein: CASSLGYTAELFF
CDR3 DNA: TGTGCCAGCAGCTTAGGATATACAGCGGAGCTGTTTTTT

D gene: -
V gene: TRBV27
clone size: many
J gene: TRBJ2-7
CDR3 protein: CASSSVSYEQYF
CDR3 DNA: TGTGCCAGCAGTTCAGTTTCCTACGAGCAGTACTTC

D gene: -
V gene: TRBV28
clone size: few
J gene: TRBJ1-1
CDR3 protein: CASSPTTEAFF
CDR3 DNA: TGTGCCAGCAGTCCCACTACTGAAGCTTTCTTT

D gene: -
V gene: TRBV15
clone size: -
J gene: TRBJ1-4
CDR3 protein: CATSRDRVTEKLFF
CDR3 DNA: TGTGCCACCAGCAGAGACAGGGTCACTGAAAAACTGTTTTTT

D gene: -
V gene: TRBV5-1
clone size: few
J gene: TRBJ2-3
CDR3 protein: CASSLDGPGTTDTQYF
CDR3 DNA: TGCGCCAGCAGCTTGGATGGGCCGGGGACGACAGATACGCAGTATTTT

D gene: -
V gene: TRBV12-3/TRBV12-4
clone size: many
J gene: TRBJ2-1
CDR3 protein: CASSLIPAGTEQFF
CDR3 DNA: TGTGCCAGCAGTTTAATCCCGGCGGGGACGGAGCAGTTCTTC

D gene: -
V gene: TRBV13
clone size: many
J gene: TRBJ1-3
CDR3 protein: CASSLGLAGGNTIYF
CDR3 DNA: TGTGCCAGCAGCTTAGGCCTGGCTGGAGGAAACACCATATATTTT

D gene: TRBD2
V gene: TRBV27
clone size: -
J gene: TRBJ2-7
CDR3 protein: CATAKAGGVYEQYF
CDR3 DNA: TGTGCCACCGCGAAAGCGGGGGGAGTGTACGAGCAGTACTTC

D gene: -
V gene: TRBV20-1
clone size: -
J gene: TRBJ2-7
CDR3 protein: CSATSDSGGYEQYF
CDR3 DNA: TGCAGTGCTACCAGTGACAGTGGGGGATACGAGCAGTACTTC

D gene: -
V gene: TRBV6-2/TRBV6-3
clone size: few
J gene: TRBJ2-7
CDR3 protein: CASSSWQYEQYF
CDR3 DNA: TGTGCCAGCAGTTCATGGCAATACGAGCAGTACTTC

D gene: TRBD1
V gene: TRBV10-3
clone size: -
J gene: TRBJ1-1
CDR3 protein: CAIGGGQGANTEAFF
CDR3 DNA: TGTGCCATCGGGGGGGGGCAGGGGGCGAACACTGAAGCTTTCTTT

D gene: -
V gene: TRBV24-1
clone size: many
J gene: TRBJ2-2
CDR3 protein: CATSDPARITGELFF
CDR3 DNA: TGTGCCACCAGTGACCCGGCAAGAATCACCGGGGAGCTGTTTTTT

D gene: -
V gene: TRBV6-2/TRBV6-3
clone size: many
J gene: TRBJ1-1
CDR3 protein: CASSSSTGGGMNTEAFF
CDR3 DNA: TGTGCCAGCAGCTCTTCGACTGGTGGGGGAATGAACACTGAAGCTTTCTTT

D gene: -
V gene: TRBV6-5
clone size: many
J gene: TRBJ2-1
CDR3 protein: CASSYLGKADEQFF
CDR3 DNA: TGTGCCAGCAGTTACTTGGGGAAGGCAGATGAGCAGTTCTTC

D gene: -
V gene: TRBV7-2
clone size: -
J gene: TRBJ2-3
CDR3 protein: CASSLATTNTDTQYF
CDR3 DNA: TGTGCCAGCAGCTTAGCGACTACTAACACAGATACGCAGTATTTT

D gene: TRBD2
V gene: TRBV11-2
clone size: few
J gene: TRBJ2-1
CDR3 protein: CASSQIAGGYNEQFF
CDR3 DNA: TGTGCCAGCAGCCAGATAGCGGGAGGCTACAATGAGCAGTTCTTC

D gene: -
V gene: TRBV4-2
clone size: -
J gene: TRBJ2-7
CDR3 protein: CASSPSGRGNYEQYF
CDR3 DNA: TGTGCCAGCAGCCCGAGTGGCAGAGGTAACTACGAGCAGTACTTC

D gene: TRBD2
V gene: TRBV24-1
clone size: few
J gene: TRBJ2-1
CDR3 protein: CATSDSWPSGNNEQFF
CDR3 DNA: TGTGCCACCAGTGATTCCTGGCCTAGCGGAAACAATGAGCAGTTCTTC

D gene: -
V gene: TRBV5-1
clone size: many
J gene: TRBJ1-1
CDR3 protein: CASKSLIDTEAFF
CDR3 DNA: TGCGCCAGCAAGAGCCTGATTGACACTGAAGCTTTCTTT

D gene: -
V gene: TRBV6-1
clone size: many
J gene: TRBJ2-7
CDR3 protein: CASSRGREEQYF
CDR3 DNA: TGTGCCAGCAGTCGCGGCAGGGAGGAGCAGTACTTC

D gene: -
V gene: TRBV6-2/TRBV6-3
clone size: few
J gene: TRBJ1-2
CDR3 protein: CASSKGDTWGDYGYTF
CDR3 DNA: TGTGCCAGCAGTAAGGGCGACACGTGGGGAGACTATGGCTACACCTTC

D gene: TRBD2
V gene: TRBV10-3
clone size: -
J gene: TRBJ2-5
CDR3 protein: CAISTSGGLQETQYF
CDR3 DNA: TGTGCCATCAGCACTAGCGGGGGTCTTCAAGAGACCCAGTACTTC

D gene: TRBD1
V gene: TRBV4-2
clone size: many
J gene: TRBJ1-5
CDR3 protein: CASSQPTRGPYGQPQHF
CDR3 DNA: TGTGCCAGCAGCCAACCAACCAGGGGGCCGTATGGCCAGCCCCAGCATTTT

D gene: -
V gene: TRBV12-3/TRBV12-4
clone size: -
J gene: TRBJ1-4
CDR3 protein: CASSSPGPTNEKLFF
CDR3 DNA: TGTGCCAGCAGTTCTCCCGGGCCCACTAATGAAAAACTGTTTTTT

D gene: -
V gene: TRBV7-9
clone size: few
J gene: TRBJ1-6
CDR3 protein: CASSRTTATNNSPLHF
CDR3 DNA: TGTGCCAGCAGCCGAACGACAGCCACAAATAATTCACCCCTCCACTTT

D gene: -
V gene: TRBV29-1
clone size: -
J gene: TRBJ1-1
CDR3 protein: CSVEGRPRAEAFF
CDR3 DNA: TGCAGCGTTGAGGGCAGGCCTAGGGCTGAAGCTTTCTTT

D gene: TRBD2
V gene: TRBV7-9
clone size: few
J gene: TRBJ2-7
CDR3 protein: CASSPPGRASRPFF
CDR3 DNA: TGTGCCAGCAGCCCGCCCGGGAGGGCCAGCCGACCTTTTTTC

D gene: -
V gene: TRBV6-5
clone size: many
J gene: TRBJ1-1
CDR3 protein: CASSFPGSEAFF
CDR3 DNA: TGTGCCAGCAGTTTCCCGGGGAGTGAAGCTTTCTTT

D gene: TRBD1
V gene: TRBV28
clone size: few
J gene: TRBJ2-2
CDR3 protein: CASSGPGTGRDGELFF
CDR3 DNA: TGTGCCAGCAGTGGTCCCGGGACAGGGAGGGACGGGGAGCTGTTTTTT

D gene: -
V gene: TRBV7-9
clone size: -
J gene: TRBJ2-7
CDR3 protein: CASSDDGRAWYEQYF
CDR3 DNA: TGTGCCAGCAGTGACGATGGCAGGGCGTGGTACGAGCAGTACTTC

D gene: -
V gene: TRBV27
clone size: -
J gene: TRBJ2-2
CDR3 protein: CASSFLYTGELFF
CDR3 DNA: TGTGCCAGCAGTTTTCTCTACACCGGGGAGCTGTTTTTT

D gene: -
V gene: TRBV7-8
clone size: few
J gene: TRBJ2-2
CDR3 protein: CASSLVQTLNTGELFF
CDR3 DNA: TGTGCCAGCAGCTTAGTCCAGACATTGAACACCGGGGAGCTGTTTTTT

D gene: -
V gene: TRBV20-1
clone size: many
J gene: TRBJ1-1
CDR3 protein: CSAREGQNTEAFF
CDR3 DNA: TGCAGTGCTAGAGAAGGACAGAACACTGAAGCTTTCTTT

D gene: -
V gene: TRBV25-1
clone size: many
J gene: TRBJ2-2
CDR3 protein: CASSGRGSNTGELFF
CDR3 DNA: TGTGCCAGCAGTGGCAGGGGCAGCAACACCGGGGAGCTGTTTTTT

D gene: -
V gene: TRBV5-6
clone size: -
J gene: TRBJ2-2
CDR3 protein: CASSLLGGGTTGELFF
CDR3 DNA: TGTGCCAGCAGCCTGCTGGGAGGGGGGACCACCGGGGAGCTGTTTTTT

D gene: TRBD1
V gene: TRBV6-1
clone size: few
J gene: TRBJ2-1
CDR3 protein: CASNLGQGTYNEQFF
CDR3 DNA: TGTGCCAGCAACCTGGGACAGGGGACCTACAATGAGCAGTTCTTC

D gene: TRBD2
V gene: TRBV11-1
clone size: -
J gene: TRBJ2-3
CDR3 protein: CASSPRWSGGKSTDTQYF
CDR3 DNA: TGTGCCAGCAGCCCCCGCTGGAGCGGGGGGAAGTCGACAGATACGCAGTATTTT

D gene: TRBD2
V gene: TRBV6-5
clone size: few
J gene: TRBJ2-7
CDR3 protein: CASSYSSAGVDEQYF
CDR3 DNA: TGTGCCAGCAGTTACTCGAGCGCGGGAGTGGACGAGCAGTACTTC

D gene: -
V gene: TRBV29-1
clone size: few
J gene: TRBJ2-3
CDR3 protein: CSVEGRGRPDTQYF
CDR3 DNA: TGCAGCGTTGAAGGGCGGGGCCGGCCAGATACGCAGTATTTT

D gene: -
V gene: TRBV20-1
clone size: -
J gene: TRBJ1-4
CDR3 protein: CSAREGWGEKLFF
CDR3 DNA: TGCAGTGCTAGAGAAGGGTGGGGTGAAAAACTGTTTTTT

D gene: -
V gene: TRBV9
clone size: few
J gene: TRBJ2-5
CDR3 protein: CASSVEAGLQETQYF
CDR3 DNA: TGTGCCAGCAGCGTAGAGGCAGGGCTACAAGAAACCCAGTACTTC

D gene: TRBD1
V gene: TRBV6-6
clone size: many
J gene: TRBJ1-5
CDR3 protein: CASSSGGGQPQHF
CDR3 DNA: TGTGCCAGCAGTTCAGGGGGTGGTCAGCCCCAGCATTTT